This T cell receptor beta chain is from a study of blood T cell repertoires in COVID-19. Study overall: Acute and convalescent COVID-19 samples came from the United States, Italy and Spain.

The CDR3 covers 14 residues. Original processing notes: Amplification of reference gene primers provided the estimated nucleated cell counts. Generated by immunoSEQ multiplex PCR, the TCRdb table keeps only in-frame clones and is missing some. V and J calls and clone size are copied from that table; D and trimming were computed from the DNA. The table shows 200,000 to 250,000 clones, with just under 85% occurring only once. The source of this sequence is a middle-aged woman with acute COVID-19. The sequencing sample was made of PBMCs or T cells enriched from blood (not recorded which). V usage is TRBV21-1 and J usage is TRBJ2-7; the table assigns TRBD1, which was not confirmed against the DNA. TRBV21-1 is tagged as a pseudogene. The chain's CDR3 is CASSNTGGPYEQYF. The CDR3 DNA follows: TGTGCCAGCAGCAACACAGGGGGCCCCTACGAGCAGTACTTC.